This T cell receptor (beta chain) comes out of a study of cytomegalovirus exposure and HLA in healthy donors. Study-wide results and caveats: Among TCR sequences, most were rare, though some public TCRs appeared in many donors. Association of approximately 18,000 TCR beta sequences with HLA alleles was found at 0.05 false discovery rate in a later analysis. The productive fraction for most TCR beta V segments was about 87% or about 30% in an earlier analysis.

A note on this clone: Its antigen is still unknown.

The PCR had 60 Vbeta and 13 Jbeta primers. The table came from immunoSEQ multiplex PCR; TCRdb's copy has only in-frame clones and leaves some out. The sample shows some 150,000 clones, 76% of them seen only once. The sequenced sample was PBMCs. The sequence was collected from a female donor in good health and CMV-seronegative.

This CDR3 reads CASSLRRGSPGELFF. CDR3 bases: TGTGCCAGCAGCTTAAGGCGCGGGAGCCCCGGGGAGCTGTTTTTT. The V gene is TRBV7-2, the J gene TRBJ2-2, with TRBD2 identical over 7 bases. With V trimmed by 2 bases and J by 6 bases, 6 bases remained unmatched. Germline lookup yields CDR1 SGHTA and CDR2 FQGNSA. This CDR3 is built from 15 residues.